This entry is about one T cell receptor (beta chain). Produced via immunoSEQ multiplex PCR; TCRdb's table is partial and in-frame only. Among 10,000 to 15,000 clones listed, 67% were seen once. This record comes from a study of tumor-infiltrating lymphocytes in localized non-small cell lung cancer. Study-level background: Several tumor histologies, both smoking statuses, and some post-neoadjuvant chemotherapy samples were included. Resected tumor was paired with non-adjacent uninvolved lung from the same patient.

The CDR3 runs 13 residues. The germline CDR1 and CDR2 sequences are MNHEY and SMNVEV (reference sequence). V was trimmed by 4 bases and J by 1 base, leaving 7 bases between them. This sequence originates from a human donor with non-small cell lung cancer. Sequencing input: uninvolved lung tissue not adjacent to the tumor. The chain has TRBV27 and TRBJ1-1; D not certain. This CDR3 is CASSYSRNTEAFF. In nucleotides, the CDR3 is TGTGCCAGCAGTTACTCCCGGAACACTGAAGCTTTCTTT.